These T cell receptor beta chains were read from a single sample in a study of blood T cells in healthy people across ages. TCRdb redid the calling of the 5' RACE reads with MiXCR, one entry per CDR3 protein. The data show roughly 1,000,000 distinct CDR3 sequences, 25% seen once. This same sample was also taken into another study, of T cells of mothers and their children.

The sample taken for sequencing was blood. The receptors were gathered from a girl aged 2-10 years in good health. The conserved cysteine and the conserved F or W are not part of the CDR3 here. Each record gives: J gene, V gene, CDR3 protein.

TRBJ2-7	TRBV21-1	ASSKFISDHSYEQY
TRBJ1-1	TRBV28	ASRPFTGTGGLNTEAF
.	TRBV28	ASRPAVEVLETQY
TRBJ1-1	TRBV25-1	ASSGRGYAEAF
TRBJ2-1	TRBV7-8	ASSLALAGGNNEQF
TRBJ2-3	TRBV5-6	ASSDGRADTRY
.	TRBV10-3	ATIGGPAYEQY
TRBJ1-5	TRBV15	ATSSERSGQPQH
TRBJ1-4	TRBV15	ATSRNSVATNEKLF
TRBJ2-1	TRBV24-1	ATRTSGLNEQF
TRBJ1-5	TRBV28	ASSYSQGGQPQH
TRBJ1-4	TRBV7-8	ASRDRGKEKLF